Here is one T cell receptor beta chain with its context. Original analysis: Reference gene primer amplification yielded estimated nucleated cell counts. Clones were sequenced by immunoSEQ multiplex PCR, and TCRdb holds only the in-frame ones, with some missing. That table gives V, J and clone size, and the DNA gave D and trimming. Of 95,000 to 150,000 clones listed, under 85% are singletons. The ends lost 0 bases at V and 3 bases at J; junction bases unmatched: 13. The germline gives CDR1 SGHKS, CDR2 YYEKEE (reference sequence). CDR3 size: 19 residues. The data derive from a study of blood T cell repertoires in COVID-19. Looking at the study overall: The samples span acute and convalescent COVID-19 from the United States, Italy and Spain. T cells, B-cell-depleted T cells, or PBMCs provided the cDNA or gDNA that served as material.

The source of this sequence is a man in his 60s with acute or convalescent COVID-19. Sequenced sample: peripheral blood. The chain recombines TRBV5-5 with TRBJ1-4; 8 nucleotides match TRBD1. The CDR3 here is CASSLGFGSRGPANEKLFF. The CDR3 coding sequence is TGTGCCAGCAGCTTGGGGTTCGGTAGCAGGGGGCCGGCTAATGAAAAACTGTTTTTT. The variable domain in full, completed from reference TRBV5-5 and TRBJ1-4, reads DAGVTQSPTHLIKTRGQQVTLRCSPISGHKSVSWYQQVLGQGPQFIFQYYEKEERGRGNFPDRFSARQFPNYSSELNVNALLLGDSALYLCASSLGFGSRGPANEKLFFGSGTQLSVL.